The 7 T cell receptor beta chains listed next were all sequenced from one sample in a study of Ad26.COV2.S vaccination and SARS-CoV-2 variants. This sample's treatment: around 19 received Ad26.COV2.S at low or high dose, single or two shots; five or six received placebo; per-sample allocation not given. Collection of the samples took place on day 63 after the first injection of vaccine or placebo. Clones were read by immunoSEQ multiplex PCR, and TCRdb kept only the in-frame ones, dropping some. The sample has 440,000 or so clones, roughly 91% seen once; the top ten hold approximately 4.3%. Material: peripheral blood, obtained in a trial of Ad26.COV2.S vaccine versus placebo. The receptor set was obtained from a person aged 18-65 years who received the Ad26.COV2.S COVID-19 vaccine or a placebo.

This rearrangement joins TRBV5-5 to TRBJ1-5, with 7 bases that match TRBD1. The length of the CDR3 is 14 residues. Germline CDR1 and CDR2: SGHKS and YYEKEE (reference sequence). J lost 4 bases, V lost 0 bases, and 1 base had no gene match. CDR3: CASSLAGQNQPQHF. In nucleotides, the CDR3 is TGTGCCAGCAGCTTGGCGGGACAGAATCAGCCCCAGCATTTT.

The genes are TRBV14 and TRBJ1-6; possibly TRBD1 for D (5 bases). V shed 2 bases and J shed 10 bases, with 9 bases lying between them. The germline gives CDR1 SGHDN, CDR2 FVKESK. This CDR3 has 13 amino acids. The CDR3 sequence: CASSQSQGSPLHF. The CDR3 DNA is TGTGCCAGCAGCCAATCGCAGGGCTCACCCCTCCACTTT.

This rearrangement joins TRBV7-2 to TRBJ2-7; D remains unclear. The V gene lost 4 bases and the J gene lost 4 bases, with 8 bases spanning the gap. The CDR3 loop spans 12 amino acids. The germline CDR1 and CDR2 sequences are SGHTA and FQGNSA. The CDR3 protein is CASSWKGYEQYF. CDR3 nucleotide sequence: TGTGCCAGCAGCTGGAAAGGGTACGAGCAGTACTTC.

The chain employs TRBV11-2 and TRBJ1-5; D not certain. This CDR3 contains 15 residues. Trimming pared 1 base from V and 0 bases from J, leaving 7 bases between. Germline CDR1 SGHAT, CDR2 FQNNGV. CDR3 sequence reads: CASSLAGYSNQPQHF. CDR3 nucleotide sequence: TGTGCCAGCAGCTTAGCGGGGTATAGCAATCAGCCCCAGCATTTT.

In DNA form, the CDR3 reads TGTGCCAGCGGGACAGGGTGGAATCAGCCCCAGCATTTT. It encodes CASGTGWNQPQHF. The chain couples TRBV19 to TRBJ1-5, with 9 bases lining up with TRBD1. From germline, CDR1 is LNHDA and CDR2 SQIVND (reference sequence). This CDR3 region has 13 residues. Trimming cost V 9 bases and J 4 bases; bases outside gene matches: 4.

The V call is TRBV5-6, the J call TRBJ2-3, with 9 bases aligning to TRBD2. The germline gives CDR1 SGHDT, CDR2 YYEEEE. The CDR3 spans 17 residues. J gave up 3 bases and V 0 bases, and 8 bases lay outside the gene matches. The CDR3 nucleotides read TGTGCCAGCAGCTTGGTTATGGTAGCGGGAGCGACAGATACGCAGTATTTT. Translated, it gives CASSLVMVAGATDTQYF.

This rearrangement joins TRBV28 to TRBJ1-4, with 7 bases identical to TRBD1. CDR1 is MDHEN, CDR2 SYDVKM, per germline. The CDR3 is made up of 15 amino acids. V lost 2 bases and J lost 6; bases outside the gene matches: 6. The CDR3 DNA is TGTGCCAGCAGTTTACACAGGGGTTGGGATGAAAAACTGTTTTTT. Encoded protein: CASSLHRGWDEKLFF.